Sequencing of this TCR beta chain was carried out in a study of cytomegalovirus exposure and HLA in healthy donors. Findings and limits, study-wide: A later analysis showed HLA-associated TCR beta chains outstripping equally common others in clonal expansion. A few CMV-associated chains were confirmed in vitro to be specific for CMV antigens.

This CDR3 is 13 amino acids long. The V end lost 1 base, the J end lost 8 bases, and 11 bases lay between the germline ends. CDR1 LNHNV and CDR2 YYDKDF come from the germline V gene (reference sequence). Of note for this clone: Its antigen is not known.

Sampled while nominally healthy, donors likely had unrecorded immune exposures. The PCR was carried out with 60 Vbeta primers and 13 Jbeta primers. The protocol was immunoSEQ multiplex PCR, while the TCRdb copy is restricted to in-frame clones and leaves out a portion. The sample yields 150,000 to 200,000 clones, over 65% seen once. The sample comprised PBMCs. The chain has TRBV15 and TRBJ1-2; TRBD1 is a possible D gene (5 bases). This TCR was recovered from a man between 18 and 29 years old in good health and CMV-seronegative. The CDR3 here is CATSRAQGHGYTF. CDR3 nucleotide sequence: TGTGCCACCAGCAGAGCCCAGGGTCACGGCTACACCTTC. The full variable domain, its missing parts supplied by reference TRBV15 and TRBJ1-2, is DAMVIQNPRYQVTQFGKPVTLSCSQTLNHNVMYWYQQKSSQAPKLLFHYYDKDFNNEADTPDNFQSRRPNTSFCFLDIRSPGLGDTAMYLCATSRAQGHGYTFGSGTRLTVV.